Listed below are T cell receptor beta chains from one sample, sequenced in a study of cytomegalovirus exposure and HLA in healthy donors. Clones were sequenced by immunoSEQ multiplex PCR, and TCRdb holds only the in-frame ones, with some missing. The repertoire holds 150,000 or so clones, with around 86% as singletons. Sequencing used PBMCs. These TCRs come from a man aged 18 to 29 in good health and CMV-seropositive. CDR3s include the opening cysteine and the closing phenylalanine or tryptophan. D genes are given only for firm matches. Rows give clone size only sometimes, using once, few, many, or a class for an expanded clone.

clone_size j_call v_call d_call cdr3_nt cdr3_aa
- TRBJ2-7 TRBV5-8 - TGTGCCAGCAGCATCTATATTAGAGGGAAAGGAACCTACGAGCAGTACTTC CASSIYIRGKGTYEQYF
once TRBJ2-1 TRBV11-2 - TGTGCCAGCAGCTCGGCGGGATTGCGGTTCTTC CASSSAGLRFF
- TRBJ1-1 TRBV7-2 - TGTGCCAGCAGCCTCTACAGGAACACTGAAGCTTTCTTT CASSLYRNTEAFF
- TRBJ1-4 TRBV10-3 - TGTGCCATCGCCGGACAGCAAAATGAAAAACTGTTTTTT CAIAGQQNEKLFF
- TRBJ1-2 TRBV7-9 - TGTGCCAGCAGCCCATATCAGGGCTACACCTTC CASSPYQGYTF
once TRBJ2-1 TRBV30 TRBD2 TGTGCCTGGGTTAACCCGACTAGCCGGAGGGGGCAGTTCTTC CAWVNPTSRRGQFF
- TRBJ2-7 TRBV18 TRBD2 TGTGCCAGCTCGCCCGAGGCGGGAGTTATCTACGAGCAGTACTTC CASSPEAGVIYEQYF
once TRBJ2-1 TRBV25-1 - TGTGCCAGCTTGTCTAGCGATCGCGGTGAGCAGTTCTTC CASLSSDRGEQFF
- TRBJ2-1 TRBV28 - TGTGCCAGCAGTTTAATTTGGGGCATGGGCGGCAATGAGCAGTTCTTC CASSLIWGMGGNEQFF
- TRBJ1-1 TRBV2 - TGTGCCAGCCTCCGGGACAACGTTCTACTTAACACTGAAGCTTTCTTT CASLRDNVLLNTEAFF
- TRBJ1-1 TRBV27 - TGTGCCAGCAGTTTTCAGGGTGGGACTGAAGCTTTCTTT CASSFQGGTEAFF
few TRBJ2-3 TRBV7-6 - TGTGCCAGCAGCTCCGTGGGGCGCACAGATACGCAGTATTTT CASSSVGRTDTQYF
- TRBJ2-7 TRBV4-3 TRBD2 TGCGCCAGCAGCCGCCATAGCGGGACTAGCGGGGGGCCCGTCGAGCAGTACTTC CASSRHSGTSGGPVEQYF
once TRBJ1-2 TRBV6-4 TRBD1 TGTGCCAGCAGTGACAAGGAGGGGGCCAGTGGCTACACCTTC CASSDKEGASGYTF
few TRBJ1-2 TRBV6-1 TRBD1 TGTGCCAGCAGTGAGACAGGGTTCTATGGCTACACCTTC CASSETGFYGYTF
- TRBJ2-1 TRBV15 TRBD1 TGTGCCACCAGCAGAGATCGGGGAACAGGGGGCAATGAGCAGTTCTTC CATSRDRGTGGNEQFF
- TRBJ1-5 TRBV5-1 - TGCGCCAGCAGGACGGGGGTCGCGGGGGACCAGCATTTT CASRTGVAGDQHF
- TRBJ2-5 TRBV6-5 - TGTGCCAGCAGTTTCCAGCCCGCGGGGGCACAAGAGACCCAGTACTTC CASSFQPAGAQETQYF
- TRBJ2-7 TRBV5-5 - TGTGCCAGCAGCTTGGGGGGGCGGGCCACCTACGAGCAGTACTTC CASSLGGRATYEQYF
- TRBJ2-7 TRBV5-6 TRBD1 TGTGCCAGCAGCTTTCCGGGACAGGGGGCCGGAAGCTACGAGCAGTACTTC CASSFPGQGAGSYEQYF
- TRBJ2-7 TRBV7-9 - TGTGCCAGCAGCTTATCCGAGGGGGTCTTATACGAGCAGTACTTC CASSLSEGVLYEQYF
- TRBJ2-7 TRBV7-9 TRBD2 TGTGCCAGCAGCCCAGGACTAGCGCGGGACGAGCAGTACTTC CASSPGLARDEQYF
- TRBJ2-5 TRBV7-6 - TGTGCCAGCAGCCCCGCCGCCGAGGGAGAGACCCAGTACTTC CASSPAAEGETQYF
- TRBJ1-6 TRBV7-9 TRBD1 TGTGCCAGCAGCTCCGCGGGACAGGGGGAGTCACCCCTCCACTTT CASSSAGQGESPLHF
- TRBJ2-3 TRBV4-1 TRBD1 TGCGCCAGCAGCCAACTCCGGGACAGGGGGATTACGCAGTATTTT CASSQLRDRGITQYF
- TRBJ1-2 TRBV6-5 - TGTGCCAGCAGTGCCCACAGGGAGGGGTATGGCTACACCTTC CASSAHREGYGYTF
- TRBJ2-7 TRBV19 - TGTGCCAGTAGTATGGCAGGAGGCCTGTTGTACGAGCAGTACTTC CASSMAGGLLYEQYF
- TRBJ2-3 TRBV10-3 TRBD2 TGTGCCATCTCACCTAGCGGGAACACAGATACGCAGTATTTT CAISPSGNTDTQYF
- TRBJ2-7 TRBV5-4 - TGTGCCAGCAGCTTGGACCGAGGATCCTACGAGCAGTACTTC CASSLDRGSYEQYF
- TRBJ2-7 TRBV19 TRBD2 TGTGCCAGTAGCCCCGGACTAGCGGCGGCCTACGAGCAGTACTTC CASSPGLAAAYEQYF
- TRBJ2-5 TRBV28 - TGTGCCAGCAGTTTTAGCGGCCAAGAGACCCAGTACTTC CASSFSGQETQYF
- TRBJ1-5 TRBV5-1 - TGCGCCAGCAGCTTGGTGGGGGGGGATCAGCCCCAGCATTTT CASSLVGGDQPQHF
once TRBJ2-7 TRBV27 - TGTGCCAGCAGCTCCTCCACAGGGAGCGAGCAGTACTTC CASSSSTGSEQYF
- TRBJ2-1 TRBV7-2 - TGTGCCAGCAGCTTATGGGGGAGGAATGAGCAGTTCTTC CASSLWGRNEQFF
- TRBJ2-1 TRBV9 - TGTGCCAGCAGCGCCCCCCTAGACAATGAGCAGTTCTTC CASSAPLDNEQFF
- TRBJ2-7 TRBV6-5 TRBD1 TGTGCCAGCAGTAACGGACAGGGTGGGTACGAGCAGTACTTC CASSNGQGGYEQYF
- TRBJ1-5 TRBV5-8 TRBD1 TGTGCCAGCAGCCCCACCGGGACAGGGAGCGTGAGGCCGCCCCAGCATTTT CASSPTGTGSVRPPQHF
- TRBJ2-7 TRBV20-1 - TGCAGTGGACAGATCTCCTACGAGCAGTACTTC CSGQISYEQYF
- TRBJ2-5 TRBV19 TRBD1 TGTGCCAGTAGTTCGATTGGGACAGGGGGCCGGAAGACCCAGTACTTC CASSSIGTGGRKTQYF
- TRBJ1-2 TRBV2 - TGTGCCAGCACGGGGGTGTTAGGCTACACCTTC CASTGVLGYTF
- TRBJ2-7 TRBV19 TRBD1 TGTGCCAGTAGTGCGACCGGGACAGGGACCTACGAGCAGTACTTC CASSATGTGTYEQYF
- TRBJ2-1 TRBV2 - TGTGCCAGCAGTTCAGACTTCTACAATGAGCAGTTCTTC CASSSDFYNEQFF
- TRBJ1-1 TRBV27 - TGTGCCAGCAGCCGTCACGGGAACACTGAAGCTTTCTTT CASSRHGNTEAFF
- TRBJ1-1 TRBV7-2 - TGTGCCAGCAGCTTAAATCGAGCCAGGGACACTGAAGCTTTCTTT CASSLNRARDTEAFF
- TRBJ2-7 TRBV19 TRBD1 TGTGCCAGTAGAACGACAGGGACGACCTACGAGCAGTACTTC CASRTTGTTYEQYF
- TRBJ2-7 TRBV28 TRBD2 TGTGCCAGCAGTCCTGTTAAGAGCGGGAGGCGTGAGCAGTACTTC CASSPVKSGRREQYF
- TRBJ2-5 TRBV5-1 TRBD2 TGCGCCAGCAGCGTACTTAGCGGGACAGAGACCCAGTACTTC CASSVLSGTETQYF
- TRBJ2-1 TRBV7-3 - TGTGCCAGCAGCTTAAATGGCGGGATAGGTAATGAGCAGTTCTTC CASSLNGGIGNEQFF